The 15 T cell receptor beta chains below all came from one sample that was sequenced in a study of read filtering for tumor transcriptome and immune sequencing. Molecular barcoded adaptors covering alpha/delta and beta/gamma chains were used on roughly 400 ng RNA. One entry per CDR3 protein results from TCRdb running MiXCR on the reads. Here the sample spans about 23,000 distinct CDR3 sequences, roughly 15% being singletons. Sequencing was carried out using a population of CD138-negative cells sorted from bone marrow. The receptor source for this set is a donor at least 40 years old with multiple myeloma.

This clonotype has at least ten counts. The rearrangement uses TRBV6-2 or TRBV6-3 and TRBJ1-4; D is perhaps TRBD1 (6 bases). The germline V and J ends were trimmed by 2 bases and 4 bases, with 14 bases remaining between them. The V gene's germline CDR1 is MNHEY and CDR2 SVGEGT. CDR3 length equals 16 residues. Here the CDR3 reads CASSYGRQEINEKLFF. The CDR3 nucleotides are TGTGCCAGCAGTTACGGGAGACAGGAGATTAATGAAAAACTGTTTTTT.

This clonotype was observed at least ten times. V usage is TRBV20-1 and J usage is TRBJ1-5; no firm D call. From germline, CDR1 is DFQATT and CDR2 SNEGSKA (reference sequence). V was shortened by 3 bases and J by 0 bases, with 9 bases between the two germline ends. The CDR3 contains 14 residues. CDR3 DNA: TGCAGTGCTAGTGGCCAGGATAGCAATCAGCCCCAGCATTTT. Protein sequence: CSASGQDSNQPQHF.

Notes on this clonotype: A read error is possible here, since a much larger clone lies one base away. The rearrangement uses TRBV6-2 or TRBV6-3 and TRBJ1-2; D is uncertain. The germline CDR1 and CDR2 sequences are MNHEY and SVGEGT. CDR3 size: 11 residues. V was shortened by 10 bases and J by 4 bases, with 10 bases between the two germline ends. The CDR3 DNA is TGTGCCACCACCGGCTCCTATGGCTACACCTTC. Its protein is CATTGSYGYTF.

This clonotype came up a few times. The V gene is TRBV5-1, the J gene TRBJ2-7; D gene unclear. There are 13 residues in the CDR3. Germline CDR1 SGHRS, CDR2 YFSETQ. Trimming took 5 bases from V and 5 from J, leaving 14 bases between them. CDR3 coding DNA: TGCGCCAGCAGGAGACACTCCTTGGACGAGCAGTACTTC. Its translation: CASRRHSLDEQYF.

This sequence joins TRBV20-1 and TRBJ2-5, with D perhaps matching TRBD2 (8 bases). Germline CDR1 is DFQATT and CDR2 is SNEGSKA (reference sequence). The CDR3 is 17 residues long. V was cut by 0 bases and J by 1 base, with 18 bases left in between. The CDR3 bases are TGCAGTGCTAGAGATCGGGAGGGGGCATGGGTCCAAGAGACCCAGTACTTC. Translated, it gives CSARDREGAWVQETQYF.

In this sample, this clonotype turned up many times. The chain recombines TRBV29-1 with TRBJ2-5; D is uncertain. The CDR3 is made up of 11 amino acids. Trimming took off 2 bases at V and 7 bases at J, with 8 bases between the two ends. Germline-derived CDR1 and CDR2 are SQVTM and ANQGSEA. The CDR3 reads CSVETAGTQYF. The CDR3 coding sequence is TGCAGCGTTGAAACAGCTGGGACCCAGTACTTC.

This chain links TRBV20-1 with TRBJ2-6; a weak D match, TRBD1 (6 bases). Germline CDR1 and CDR2: DFQATT and SNEGSKA (reference sequence). The V end was cut by 5 bases, the J end by 0 bases, with 20 bases between. This CDR3 is 18 amino acids long. The CDR3: CSAPQGNRLLSGANVLTF. The CDR3 bases are TGCAGTGCTCCTCAGGGGAATCGCCTCCTCTCTGGGGCCAACGTCCTGACTTTC.

This clonotype occurred many times. The V gene is TRBV5-1, the J gene TRBJ2-7; 7 bases match TRBD2. The CDR3 extends over 14 amino acids. J gave up 4 bases and V 6 bases, and 10 bases lay outside the gene matches. Per germline, CDR1 SGHRS and CDR2 YFSETQ. CDR3 nucleotide sequence: TGCGCCAGCAAACCCAGGGAGGGTATATACGAGCAGTACTTC. This codes for CASKPREGIYEQYF.

The rearrangement links TRBV6-6 to TRBJ2-2, with TRBD2 matching over 7 bases. J lost 4 bases, V lost 6 bases, and 8 bases had no gene match. The length of the CDR3 is 15 residues. Germline CDR1 MNHNY, CDR2 SVGAGI (reference sequence). CDR3 sequence: CASRPLAEATGELFF. The CDR3 DNA reads as TGTGCCAGCAGACCGCTAGCGGAGGCCACCGGGGAGCTGTTTTTT.

This clonotype came up many times. The chain uses TRBV5-1 and TRBJ2-1; 7 positions agree with TRBD2. This CDR3 contains 15 residues. The V and J ends lost 5 bases and 8 bases, in that order; junction bases with no gene match: 13. CDR1 is SGHRS and CDR2 is YFSETQ in the germline V gene. The CDR3, as DNA: TGCGCCAGCAGATCTGTAGGAGGGAGGGGCGATGAGCAGTTCTTC. Amino acid sequence: CASRSVGGRGDEQFF.

This clonotype was found many times. CDR3: CAISESTSSNEQFF. The CDR3 nucleotides are TGTGCCATCAGTGAGTCGACTAGCAGCAATGAGCAGTTCTTC. The chain couples TRBV10-3 to TRBJ2-1, with 7 bases that match TRBD2. The length of the CDR3 is 14 residues. Germline CDR1 reads ENHRY; CDR2 reads SYGVKD. The V segment lost 0 bases and the J segment 6 bases; nucleotides outside the gene matches: 2.

This clonotype has ten or more counts. This sequence joins TRBV29-1 and TRBJ1-1; D might be TRBD1 (5 bases). Germline assignment: CDR1 SQVTM and CDR2 ANQGSEA. V gave up 4 bases and J gave up 7 bases, with 7 bases separating them. The CDR3 extends over 10 amino acids. The CDR3 sequence is CSVGTGEAFF. CDR3 DNA sequence: TGCAGCGTTGGAACAGGTGAAGCTTTCTTT.

In regard to this clonotype: Given a far larger clone just one base away, this is likely a sequencing read error. The V call is TRBV11-1, the J call TRBJ2-1, with TRBD2 matching over 7 bases. This CDR3 region has 18 residues. Germline V gene lookup returns CDR1 SGHAT and CDR2 FQDESV (reference sequence). The V gene end was trimmed by 5 bases and the J gene end by 1 base; junction bases not matched to a gene: 14. The CDR3 reads CASSATGTGGSSYNEQFF. As DNA, the CDR3 is TGTGCCAGCAGCGCCACCGGGACTGGCGGGAGTTCCTACAATGAGCAGTTCTTC.

CDR3 region: CATSDWTGVYNEQFF. As DNA, the CDR3 is TGTGCCACCAGTGACTGGACAGGGGTCTACAATGAGCAGTTCTTC. V usage is TRBV24-1 and J usage is TRBJ2-1, with 9 nucleotides matching TRBD1. CDR3 length: 15 residues. V lost 4 bases and J lost 3; bases outside the gene matches: 3. Germline V gives CDR1 KGHDR, CDR2 SFDVKD.

This clonotype was seen ten or more times. The chain is built from TRBV9 and TRBJ1-5; D possibly corresponds to TRBD1 (5 bases). V shed 2 bases and J shed 1 base, with 10 bases lying between them. Germline loops: CDR1 SGDLS, CDR2 YYNGEE. This CDR3 is built from 15 residues. CDR3 DNA sequence: TGTGCCAGCAGCGTTGGGACGGCCAGCAATCAGCCCCAGCATTTT. The encoded protein is CASSVGTASNQPQHF. The full variable domain, completed using reference TRBV9 and TRBJ1-5, is DSGVTQTPKHLITATGQRVTLRCSPRSGDLSVYWYQQSLDQGLQFLIQYYNGEERAKGNILERFSAQQFPDLHSELNLSSLELGDSALYFCASSVGTASNQPQHFGDGTRLSIL.